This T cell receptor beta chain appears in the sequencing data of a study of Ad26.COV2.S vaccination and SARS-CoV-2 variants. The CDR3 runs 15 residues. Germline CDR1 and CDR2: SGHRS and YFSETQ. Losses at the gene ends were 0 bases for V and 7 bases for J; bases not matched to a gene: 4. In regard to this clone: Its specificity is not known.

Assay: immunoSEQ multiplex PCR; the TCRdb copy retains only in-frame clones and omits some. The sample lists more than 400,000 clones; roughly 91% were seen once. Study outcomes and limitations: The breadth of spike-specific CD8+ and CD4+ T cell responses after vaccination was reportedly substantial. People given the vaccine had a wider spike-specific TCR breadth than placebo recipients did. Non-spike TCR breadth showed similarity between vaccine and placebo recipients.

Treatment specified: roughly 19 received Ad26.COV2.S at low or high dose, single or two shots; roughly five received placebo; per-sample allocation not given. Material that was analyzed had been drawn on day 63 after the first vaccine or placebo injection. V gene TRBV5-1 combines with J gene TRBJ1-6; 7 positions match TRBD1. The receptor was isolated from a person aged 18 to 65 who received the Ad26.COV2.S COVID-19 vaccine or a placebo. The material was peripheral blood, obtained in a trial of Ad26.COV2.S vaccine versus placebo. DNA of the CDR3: TGCGCCAGCAGCTTGGCGGGACAGTCGAATTCACCCCTCCACTTT. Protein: CASSLAGQSNSPLHF.